The T cell receptor beta chain under discussion was sequenced for a study of blood T cell repertoires in COVID-19. Study-level information: Samples taken during acute and convalescent COVID-19 were collected in the United States, Italy and Spain.

Participant age was roughly 18 to 89 years, and participants resided in roughly 24 US areas. The CDR3 consists of 14 residues. V was trimmed by 1 base and J by 0 bases, leaving 6 bases between them. Looked up from germline, CDR1 is LGHDT and CDR2 is YNNKEL (reference sequence). The data were produced by immunoSEQ multiplex PCR, yet TCRdb's version contains in-frame clones alone and is incomplete. The sample has about 180,000 clones, roughly 88% seen once; the top ten hold over 7%. Sequencing input: PBMCs or T cells enriched from blood (not recorded which). This TCR was sampled from a woman aged 25 to 45 who had recovered from COVID-19. The chain joins TRBV3-1 (or the pseudogene TRBV3-2) to TRBJ1-1; a possible D gene is TRBD1 (6 bases). The DNA for the CDR3 is TGTGCCAGCAGCCAAGGGGGGCTGAACACTGAAGCTTTCTTT. This translates into CASSQGGLNTEAFF.